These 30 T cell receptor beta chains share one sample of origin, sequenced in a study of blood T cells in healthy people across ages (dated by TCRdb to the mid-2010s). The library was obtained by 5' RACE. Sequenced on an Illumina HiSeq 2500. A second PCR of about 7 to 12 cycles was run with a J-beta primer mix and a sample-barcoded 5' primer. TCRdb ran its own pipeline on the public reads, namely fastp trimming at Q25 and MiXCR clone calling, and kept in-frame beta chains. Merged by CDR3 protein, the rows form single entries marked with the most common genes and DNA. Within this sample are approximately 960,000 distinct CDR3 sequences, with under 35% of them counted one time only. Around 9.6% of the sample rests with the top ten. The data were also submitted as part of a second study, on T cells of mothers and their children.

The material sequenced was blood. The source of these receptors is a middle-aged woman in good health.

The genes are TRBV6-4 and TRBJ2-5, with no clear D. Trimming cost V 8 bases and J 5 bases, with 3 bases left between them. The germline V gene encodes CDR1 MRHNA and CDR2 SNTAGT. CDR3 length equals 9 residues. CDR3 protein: CASVETQYF. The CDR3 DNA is TGTGCCAGCGTTGAGACCCAGTACTTC.

The CDR3 is CASSAREGHTKNIQYF. The CDR3 bases are TGTGCCAGCAGCGCCAGGGAGGGGCATACCAAAAACATTCAGTACTTC. J is TRBJ2-4 and V is TRBV13, with 7 bases aligning to TRBD2. The CDR3 runs 16 residues. Germline-derived CDR1 and CDR2 are PRHDT and FYEKMQ (reference sequence). The ends lost 5 bases at V and 2 bases at J; junction bases unmatched: 9.

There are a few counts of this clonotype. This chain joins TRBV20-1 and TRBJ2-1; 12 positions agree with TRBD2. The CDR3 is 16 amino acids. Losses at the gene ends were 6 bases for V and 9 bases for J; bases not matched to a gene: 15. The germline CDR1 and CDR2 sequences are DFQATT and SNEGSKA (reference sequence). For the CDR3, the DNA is TGCAGTGCCCACAGCCCGCAAACTAGCGGGGGGATTGAGCAGTTCTTC. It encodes CSAHSPQTSGGIEQFF.

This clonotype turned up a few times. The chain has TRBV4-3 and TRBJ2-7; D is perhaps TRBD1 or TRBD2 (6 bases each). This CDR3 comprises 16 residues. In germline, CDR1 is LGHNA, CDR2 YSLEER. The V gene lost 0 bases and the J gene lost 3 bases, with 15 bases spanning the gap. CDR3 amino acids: CASSQDRGALRYEQYF. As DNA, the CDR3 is TGCGCCAGCAGCCAAGATAGGGGGGCACTCCGCTACGAGCAGTACTTC.

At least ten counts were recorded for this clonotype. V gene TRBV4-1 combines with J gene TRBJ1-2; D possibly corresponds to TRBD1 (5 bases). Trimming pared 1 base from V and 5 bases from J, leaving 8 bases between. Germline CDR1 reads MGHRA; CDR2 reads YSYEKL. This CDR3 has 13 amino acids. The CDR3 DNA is TGCGCCAGCAGCCAAGCGGGACCTTATGGCTACACCTTC. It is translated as CASSQAGPYGYTF.

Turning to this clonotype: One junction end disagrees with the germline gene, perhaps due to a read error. The CDR3 sequence: CANSVGSEGARSPLHF. CDR3 nucleotides: TGTGCCAACAGCGTGGGGTCCGAGGGGGCGAGGTCACCCCTCCACTTT. This chain links TRBV9 with TRBJ1-6; 7 nucleotides line up with TRBD1. Germline V gives CDR1 SGDLS, CDR2 YYNGEE. The CDR3 has 16 residues.

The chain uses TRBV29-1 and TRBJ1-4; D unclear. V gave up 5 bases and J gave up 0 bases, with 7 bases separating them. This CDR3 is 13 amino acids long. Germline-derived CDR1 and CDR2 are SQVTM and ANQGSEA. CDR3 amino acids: CSVRRPTNEKLFF. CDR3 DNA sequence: TGCAGCGTTAGACGGCCAACTAATGAAAAACTGTTTTTT.

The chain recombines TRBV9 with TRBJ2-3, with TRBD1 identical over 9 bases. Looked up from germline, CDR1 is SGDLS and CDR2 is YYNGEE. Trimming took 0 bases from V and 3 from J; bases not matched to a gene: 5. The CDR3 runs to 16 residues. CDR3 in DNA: TGTGCCAGCAGCGTAGCCCCCGGACAGGGGACAGATACGCAGTATTTT. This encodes CASSVAPGQGTDTQYF.

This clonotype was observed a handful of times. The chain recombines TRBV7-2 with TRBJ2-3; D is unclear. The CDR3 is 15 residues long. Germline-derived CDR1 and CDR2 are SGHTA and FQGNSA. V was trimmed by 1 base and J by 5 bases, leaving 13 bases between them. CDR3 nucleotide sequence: TGTGCCAGCAGCTTAGTCCGACTCCCCGGAGATACGCAGTATTTT. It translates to CASSLVRLPGDTQYF.

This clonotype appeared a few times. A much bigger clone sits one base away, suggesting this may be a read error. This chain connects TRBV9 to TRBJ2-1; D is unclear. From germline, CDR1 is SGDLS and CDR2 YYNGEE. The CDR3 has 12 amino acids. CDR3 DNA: TGTACCAGCATCCACAGCAACAATGAGCAGTTCTTC. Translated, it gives CTSIHSNNEQFF. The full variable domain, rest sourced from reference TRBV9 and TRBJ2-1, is DSGVTQTPKHLITATGQRVTLRCSPRSGDLSVYWYQQSLDQGLQFLIQYYNGEERAKGNILERFSAQQFPDLHSELNLSSLELGDSALYFCTSIHSNNEQFFGPGTRLTVL.

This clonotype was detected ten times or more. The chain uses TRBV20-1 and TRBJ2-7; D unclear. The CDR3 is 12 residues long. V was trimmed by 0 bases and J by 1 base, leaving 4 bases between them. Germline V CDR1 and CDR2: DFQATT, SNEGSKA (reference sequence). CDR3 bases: TGCAGTGCTAGAGAGACGTCCTACGAGCAGTACTTC. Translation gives CSARETSYEQYF.

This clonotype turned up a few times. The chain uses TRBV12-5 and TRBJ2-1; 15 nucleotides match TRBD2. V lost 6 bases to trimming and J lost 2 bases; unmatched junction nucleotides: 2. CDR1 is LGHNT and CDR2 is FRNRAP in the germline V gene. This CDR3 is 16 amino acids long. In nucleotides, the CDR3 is TGTGCTAGTGGACGGACTAGCGGGGGGGCCTACAATGAGCAGTTCTTC. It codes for CASGRTSGGAYNEQFF.

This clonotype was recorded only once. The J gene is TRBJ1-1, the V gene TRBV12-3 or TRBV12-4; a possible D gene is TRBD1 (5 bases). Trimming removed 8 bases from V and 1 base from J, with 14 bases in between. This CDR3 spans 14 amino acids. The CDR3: CASAGGPPNTEAFF. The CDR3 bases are TGTGCCAGCGCCGGGGGACCGCCGAACACTGAAGCTTTCTTT.

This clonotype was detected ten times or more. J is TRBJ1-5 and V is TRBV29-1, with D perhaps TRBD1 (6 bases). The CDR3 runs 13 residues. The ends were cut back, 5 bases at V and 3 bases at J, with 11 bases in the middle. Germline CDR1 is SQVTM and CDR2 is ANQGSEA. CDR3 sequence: CSVRDNFNQPQHF. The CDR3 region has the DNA TGCAGCGTTAGGGACAACTTCAATCAGCCCCAGCATTTT. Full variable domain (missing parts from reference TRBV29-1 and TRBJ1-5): SAVISQKPSRDICQRGTSLTIQCQVDSQVTMMFWYRQQPGQSLTLIATANQGSEATYESGFVIDKFPISRPNLTFSTLTVSNMSPEDSSIYLCSVRDNFNQPQHFGDGTRLSIL.

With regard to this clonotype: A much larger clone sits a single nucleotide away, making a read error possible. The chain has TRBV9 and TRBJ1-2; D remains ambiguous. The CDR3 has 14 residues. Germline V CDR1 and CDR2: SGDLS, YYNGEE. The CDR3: CAGSVATENYGYTF. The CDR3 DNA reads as TGTGCCGGCAGCGTAGCTACCGAGAACTATGGCTACACCTTC.

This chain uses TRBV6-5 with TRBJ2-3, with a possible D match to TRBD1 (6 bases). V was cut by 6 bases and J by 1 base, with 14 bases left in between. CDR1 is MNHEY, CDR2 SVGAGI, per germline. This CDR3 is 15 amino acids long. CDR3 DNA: TGTGCCAGCAGCCTAAGACAGGTTCGCACAGATACGCAGTATTTT. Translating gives CASSLRQVRTDTQYF.

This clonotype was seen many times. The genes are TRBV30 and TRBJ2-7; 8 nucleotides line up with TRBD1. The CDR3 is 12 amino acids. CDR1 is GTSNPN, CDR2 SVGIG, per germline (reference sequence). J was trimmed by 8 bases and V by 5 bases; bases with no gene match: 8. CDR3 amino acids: CAWGQGKFQQYF. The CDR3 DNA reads TGTGCCTGGGGACAGGGCAAGTTTCAGCAGTACTTC.

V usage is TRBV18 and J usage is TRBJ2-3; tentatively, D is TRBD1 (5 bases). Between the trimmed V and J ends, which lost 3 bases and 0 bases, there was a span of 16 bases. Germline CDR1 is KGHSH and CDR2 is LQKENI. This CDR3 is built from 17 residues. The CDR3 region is CASSPLQGPTSTDTQYF. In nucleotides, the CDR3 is TGTGCCAGCTCACCCCTCCAGGGCCCAACAAGCACAGATACGCAGTATTTT. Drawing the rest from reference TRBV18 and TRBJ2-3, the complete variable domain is NAGVMQNPRHLVRRRGQEARLRCSPMKGHSHVYWYRQLPEEGLKFMVYLQKENIIDESGMPKERFSAEFPKEGPSILRIQQVVRGDSAAYFCASSPLQGPTSTDTQYFGPGTRLTVL.

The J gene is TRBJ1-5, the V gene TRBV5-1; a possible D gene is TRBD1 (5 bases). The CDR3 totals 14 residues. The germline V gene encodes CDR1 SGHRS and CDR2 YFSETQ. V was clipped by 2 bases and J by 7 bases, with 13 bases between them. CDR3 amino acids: CASSFQGISQPQHF. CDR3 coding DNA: TGCGCCAGCAGCTTTCAGGGAATCAGCCAGCCCCAGCATTTT. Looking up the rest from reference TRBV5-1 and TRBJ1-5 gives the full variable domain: KAGVTQTPRYLIKTRGQQVTLSCSPISGHRSVSWYQQTPGQGLQFLFEYFSETQRNKGNFPGRFSGRQFSNSRSEMNVSTLELGDSALYLCASSFQGISQPQHFGDGTRLSIL.

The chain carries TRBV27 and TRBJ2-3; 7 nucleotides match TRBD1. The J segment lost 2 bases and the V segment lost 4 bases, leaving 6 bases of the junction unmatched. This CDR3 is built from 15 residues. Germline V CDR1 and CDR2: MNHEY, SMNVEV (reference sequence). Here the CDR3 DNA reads TGTGCCAGCAGTTACAGGGGATCCCTCACAGATACGCAGTATTTT. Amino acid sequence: CASSYRGSLTDTQYF.

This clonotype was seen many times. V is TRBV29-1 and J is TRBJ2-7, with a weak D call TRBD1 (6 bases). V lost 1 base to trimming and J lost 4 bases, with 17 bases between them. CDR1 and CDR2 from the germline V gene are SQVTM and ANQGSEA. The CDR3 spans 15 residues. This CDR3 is CSVEALKTGRYEQYF. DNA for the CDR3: TGCAGCGTTGAAGCCCTTAAGACAGGACGTTACGAGCAGTACTTC.

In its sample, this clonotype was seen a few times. The CDR3 DNA reads as TGTGCCAGCAGCCCGACCGATTATAGCAATCAGCCCCAGCATTTT. Residues: CASSPTDYSNQPQHF. The rearrangement links TRBV7-2 to TRBJ1-5; D unresolved. The CDR3 loop spans 15 amino acids. In germline, CDR1 is SGHTA, CDR2 FQGNSA. Trimming left V 5 bases short and J 0 bases short, with 11 bases between. The whole variable domain, filled in from reference TRBV7-2 and TRBJ1-5, reads GAGVSQSPSNKVTEKGKDVELRCDPISGHTALYWYRQSLGQGLEFLIYFQGNSAPDKSGLPSDRFSAERTGGSVSTLTIQRTQQEDSAVYLCASSPTDYSNQPQHFGDGTRLSIL.

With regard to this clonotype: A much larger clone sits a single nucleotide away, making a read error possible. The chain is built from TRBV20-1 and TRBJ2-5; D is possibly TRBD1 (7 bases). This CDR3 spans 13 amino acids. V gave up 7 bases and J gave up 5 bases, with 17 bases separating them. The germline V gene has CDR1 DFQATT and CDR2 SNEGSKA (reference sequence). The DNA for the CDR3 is TGCAGTGGCAGGGGGGCCGTCGGGGAGACCCAGTACTTC. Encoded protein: CSGRGAVGETQYF.

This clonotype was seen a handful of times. CDR3 sequence: CASSPSGGSDNEQFF. The DNA for the CDR3 is TGTGCCAGCAGCCCTAGTGGAGGGAGCGACAATGAGCAGTTCTTC. The genes are TRBV7-2 and TRBJ2-1, with D tentatively TRBD2 (6 bases). The CDR3 runs to 15 residues. The germline gives CDR1 SGHTA, CDR2 FQGNSA. Trimming took off 5 bases at V and 5 bases at J, with 16 bases between the two ends.

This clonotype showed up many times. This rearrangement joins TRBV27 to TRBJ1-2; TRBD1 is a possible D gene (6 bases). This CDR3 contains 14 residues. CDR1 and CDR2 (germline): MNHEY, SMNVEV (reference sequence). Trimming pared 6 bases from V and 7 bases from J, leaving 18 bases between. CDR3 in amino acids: CASRNPGHLGGYTF. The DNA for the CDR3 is TGTGCCAGCAGAAACCCGGGACACCTCGGTGGCTACACCTTC.

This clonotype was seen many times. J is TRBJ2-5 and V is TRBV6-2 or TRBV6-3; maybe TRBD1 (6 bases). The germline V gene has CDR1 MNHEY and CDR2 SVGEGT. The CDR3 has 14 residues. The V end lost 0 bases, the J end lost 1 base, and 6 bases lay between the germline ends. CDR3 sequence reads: CASSYSDSQETQYF. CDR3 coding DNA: TGTGCCAGCAGTTACTCGGACAGCCAAGAGACCCAGTACTTC.

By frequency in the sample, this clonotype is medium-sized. CDR3 residues: CASSDSSGGANEQFF. In nucleotides, the CDR3 is TGTGCCAGCAGTGACTCTAGCGGGGGGGCCAATGAGCAGTTCTTC. The gene calls are TRBV6-4 and TRBJ2-1; 11 nucleotides line up with TRBD2. V was pared by 0 bases and J by 6 bases, with 1 base of the junction left unmatched. The CDR3 length is 15 residues. CDR1 and CDR2 (germline): MRHNA, SNTAGT.

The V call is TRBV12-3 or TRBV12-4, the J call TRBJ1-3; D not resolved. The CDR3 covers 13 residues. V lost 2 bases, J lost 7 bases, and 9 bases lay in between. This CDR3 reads CASSLSGRNTIYF. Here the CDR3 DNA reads TGTGCCAGCAGTTTATCGGGGAGGAACACCATATATTTT.

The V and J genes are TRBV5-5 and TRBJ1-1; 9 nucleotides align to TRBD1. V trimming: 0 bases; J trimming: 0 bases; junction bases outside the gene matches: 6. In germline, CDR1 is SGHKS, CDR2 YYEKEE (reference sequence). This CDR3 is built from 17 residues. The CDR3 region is CASSLVGTGSMNTEAFF. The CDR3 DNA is TGTGCCAGCAGCTTGGTTGGGACAGGGTCAATGAACACTGAAGCTTTCTTT.

In DNA form, the CDR3 reads TGTGCCAGCAGCCAAAGGCAGGGGAGTGGAGAAAAACTGTTTTTT. Residues: CASSQRQGSGEKLFF. The chain carries TRBV3-1 and TRBJ1-4; tentative D call: TRBD1 (6 bases). V shed 2 bases and J shed 8 bases, with 15 bases lying between them. Germline CDR1 and CDR2: LGHDT and YNNKEL (reference sequence). The CDR3 has 15 residues.